These 10 T cell receptor beta chains were sequenced from one sample in a study of shared clonotypes between healthy human individuals. Naive CD8 cells lacked CD45RO, underwent positive selection for CCR7 and left out terminally differentiated effector memory CD45RA+ cells. Method: immunoSEQ multiplex PCR; TCRdb's copy keeps in-frame clones and lacks some. This table has approximately 650,000 clones, roughly 95% appearing once. The sequenced material came from naive CD8+ T cells sorted from blood. Every receptor here comes from a woman in her twenties or thirties in good health.

The CDR3 DNA follows: TGTGCCAGCAGCTTAGCCCAGCGGGGGTACAATGAGCAGTTCTTC. The encoded protein is CASSLAQRGYNEQFF. The V gene is TRBV7-9, the J gene TRBJ2-1, with 8 bases aligning to TRBD2. Germline assignment: CDR1 SEHNR and CDR2 FQNEAQ (reference sequence). Trimming at V came to 0 bases and at J to 4 bases, leaving 2 bases not matched to a gene. The CDR3 is 15 residues long.

The chain recombines TRBV6-1 with TRBJ1-1; 7 nucleotides align to TRBD1. Germline-derived CDR1 and CDR2 are MNHNS and SASEGT. The CDR3 loop spans 14 amino acids. After removal of 2 bases from V and 1 base from J, the junction contained 1 base not matched to a gene. CDR3 nucleotides: TGTGCCAGCAGTGAATACAGGGGGAACACTGAAGCTTTCTTT. This gives the protein CASSEYRGNTEAFF.

This clone was seen a single time. The CDR3 DNA reads TGTGCCAGCAGTTTCTCGCAGAGATCCTACGAGCAGTACTTC. Translating gives CASSFSQRSYEQYF. The gene calls are TRBV27 and TRBJ2-7; D not certain. V was cut by 3 bases and J by 1 base, with 10 bases left in between. Germline lookup yields CDR1 MNHEY and CDR2 SMNVEV (reference sequence). The CDR3 loop spans 14 amino acids.

The V gene is TRBV11-2, the J gene TRBJ1-2; no firm D call. Trimming took off 5 bases at V and 8 bases at J, with 18 bases between the two ends. This CDR3 contains 14 residues. The germline gives CDR1 SGHAT, CDR2 FQNNGV. The chain's CDR3 is CASSPESSEKGYTF. The CDR3 DNA sequence: TGTGCCAGCAGCCCTGAATCCTCCGAAAAGGGCTACACCTTC.

The rearrangement joins TRBV28 to TRBJ1-1, with no clear D. This CDR3 contains 16 residues. Per the germline V gene, CDR1 is MDHEN and CDR2 is SYDVKM. The V end lost 1 base, the J end lost 2 bases, and 14 bases lay between the germline ends. The CDR3 DNA follows: TGTGCCAGCAGTTTATCATTATGGCGGGGAAACACTGAAGCTTTCTTT. As protein: CASSLSLWRGNTEAFF.

The genes are TRBV27 and TRBJ2-7; 11 bases align to TRBD2. The CDR3 sequence is 15 residues long. J gave up 2 bases and V 7 bases, and 7 bases lay outside the gene matches. Germline-derived CDR1 and CDR2 are MNHEY and SMNVEV (reference sequence). CDR3 coding DNA: TGTGCCAGCAAAGTAGGGACTAGCGGTACCTACGAGCAGTACTTC. Its translation: CASKVGTSGTYEQYF.

This chain links TRBV5-6 with TRBJ2-3; no definite D call. CDR1 and CDR2 from the germline V gene are SGHDT and YYEEEE. The CDR3 has 16 amino acids. The germline V and J ends were trimmed by 0 bases and 2 bases, with 13 bases remaining between them. The CDR3 DNA reads TGTGCCAGCAGCTTGGAGGACGCCGTGGTCACAGATACGCAGTATTTT. Translated, it gives CASSLEDAVVTDTQYF.

This chain connects TRBV28 to TRBJ2-7; tentatively, D is TRBD2 (5 bases). The germline V gene has CDR1 MDHEN and CDR2 SYDVKM. The CDR3 extends over 14 amino acids. V gave up 6 bases and J gave up 4 bases, with 16 bases separating them. The DNA for the CDR3 is TGTGCCAGCAGCCCCCTGCTGGGAGCGTACGAGCAGTACTTC. Protein: CASSPLLGAYEQYF.

This chain joins TRBV9 and TRBJ2-1; D is possibly TRBD2 (7 bases). The CDR3 has 15 amino acids. Trimming took 1 base from V and 8 from J, leaving 16 bases between them. CDR1 is SGDLS and CDR2 is YYNGEE in the germline V gene. The CDR3, as DNA: TGTGCCAGCAGCGTACGTCCAGGGGAGGGAGATGAGCAGTTCTTC. This encodes CASSVRPGEGDEQFF.

Worth noting for this clone: One end of the junction varies from germline; a read error may be responsible. The chain is built from TRBV4-1 and TRBJ2-7; maybe TRBD2 (5 bases). Germline lookup yields CDR1 MGHRA and CDR2 YSYEKL. The CDR3 is 16 amino acids. CDR3 protein: CASRQDGRGPSYEQYF. In DNA form, the CDR3 reads TGCGCCAGCAGACAAGATGGTCGCGGGCCCTCCTACGAGCAGTACTTC.